This TCR beta chain was identified during a study of T cell responses to AZD1222 COVID-19 vaccine. The wider study: Second-dose intervals of approximately 4 or approximately 12 weeks were pooled.

Some clones are missing from TCRdb's copy, which holds only in-frame ones; the method was immunoSEQ multiplex PCR. The profile covers 95,000 to 150,000 clones, with about 91% appearing a single time and about 5% taken by the ten largest. To note about this clone: What it binds is not known.

Study-wide points: There were repertoire samples only from the period after the peak T cell response. Increased Spike-specific TCR breadth and depth were observed after two AZD1222 doses. Baseline serology detected seropositivity in only five to seven AZD1222 recipients.

V dropped 3 bases and J dropped 5 bases, with 13 bases sitting between them. CDR3 length equals 14 residues. The germline gives CDR1 SGHAT, CDR2 FQDESV (reference sequence). This TCR came from an adult in good health. The chain links TRBV11-1 to TRBJ2-5; perhaps TRBD2 as D (6 bases). The starting material was peripheral blood, obtained on day 0 of AZD1222 vaccination. CDR3 sequence: CASSLGGTTETQYF. As DNA, the CDR3 is TGTGCCAGCAGCTTGGGCGGGACGACTGAGACCCAGTACTTC.